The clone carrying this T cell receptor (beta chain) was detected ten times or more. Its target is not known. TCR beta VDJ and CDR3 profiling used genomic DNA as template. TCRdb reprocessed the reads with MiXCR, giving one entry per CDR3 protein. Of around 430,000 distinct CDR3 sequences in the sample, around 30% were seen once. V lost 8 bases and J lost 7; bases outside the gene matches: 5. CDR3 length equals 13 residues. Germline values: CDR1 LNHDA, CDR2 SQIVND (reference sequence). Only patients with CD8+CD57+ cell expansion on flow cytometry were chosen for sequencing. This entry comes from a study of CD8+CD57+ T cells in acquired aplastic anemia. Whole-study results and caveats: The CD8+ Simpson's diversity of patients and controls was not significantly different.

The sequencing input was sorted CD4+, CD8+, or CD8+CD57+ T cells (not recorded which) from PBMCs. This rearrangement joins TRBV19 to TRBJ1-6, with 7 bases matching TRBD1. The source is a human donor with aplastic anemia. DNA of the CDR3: TGTGCCAGTGTCGACAGGGAAAATTCACCCCTCCACTTT. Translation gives CASVDRENSPLHF.